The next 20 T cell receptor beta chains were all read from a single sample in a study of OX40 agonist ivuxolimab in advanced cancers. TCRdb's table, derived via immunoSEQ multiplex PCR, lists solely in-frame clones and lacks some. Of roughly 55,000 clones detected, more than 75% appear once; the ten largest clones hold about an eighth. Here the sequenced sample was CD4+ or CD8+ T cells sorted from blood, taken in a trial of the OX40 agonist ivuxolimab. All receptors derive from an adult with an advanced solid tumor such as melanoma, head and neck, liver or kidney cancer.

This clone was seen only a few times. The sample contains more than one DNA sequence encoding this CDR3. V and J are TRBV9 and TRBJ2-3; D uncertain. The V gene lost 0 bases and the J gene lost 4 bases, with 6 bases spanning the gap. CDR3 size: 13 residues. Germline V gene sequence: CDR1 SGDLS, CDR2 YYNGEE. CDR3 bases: TGTGCCAGCAGCGTAGGAACGCCAGATACGCAGTATTTT. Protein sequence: CASSVGTPDTQYF.

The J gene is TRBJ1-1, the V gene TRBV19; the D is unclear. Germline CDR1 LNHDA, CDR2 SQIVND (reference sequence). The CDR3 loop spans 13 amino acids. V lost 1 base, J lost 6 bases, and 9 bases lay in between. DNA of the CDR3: TGTGCCAGTAGTATAGGTGTCCTCGCTGAAGCTTTCTTT. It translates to CASSIGVLAEAFF.

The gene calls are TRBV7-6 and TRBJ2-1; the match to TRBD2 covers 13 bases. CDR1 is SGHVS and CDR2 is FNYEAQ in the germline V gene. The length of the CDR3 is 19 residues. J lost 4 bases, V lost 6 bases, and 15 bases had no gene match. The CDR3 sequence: CASSFPGLAGSTEYNEQFF. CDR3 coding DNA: TGTGCCAGCAGTTTTCCGGGACTAGCGGGGTCCACAGAGTACAATGAGCAGTTCTTC.

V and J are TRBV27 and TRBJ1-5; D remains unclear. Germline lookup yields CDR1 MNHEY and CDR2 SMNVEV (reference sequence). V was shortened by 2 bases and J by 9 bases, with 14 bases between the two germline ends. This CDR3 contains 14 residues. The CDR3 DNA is TGTGCCAGCAGTTTACGGGTCAACTCCCGGCCCCAGCATTTT. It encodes CASSLRVNSRPQHF.

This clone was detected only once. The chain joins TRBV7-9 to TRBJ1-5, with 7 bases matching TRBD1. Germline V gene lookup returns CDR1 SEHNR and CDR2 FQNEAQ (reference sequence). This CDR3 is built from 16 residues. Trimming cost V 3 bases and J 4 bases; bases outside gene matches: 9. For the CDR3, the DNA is TGTGCCAGCAGCTTGGACGGACAGGTTCTAAATCAGCCCCAGCATTTT. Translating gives CASSLDGQVLNQPQHF.

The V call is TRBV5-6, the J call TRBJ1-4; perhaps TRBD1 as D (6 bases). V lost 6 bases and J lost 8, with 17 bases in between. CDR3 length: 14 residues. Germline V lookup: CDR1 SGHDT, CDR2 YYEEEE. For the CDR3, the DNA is TGTGCCAGCACCTGGGGGCAGGAAGGGGAAAAACTGTTTTTT. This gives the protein CASTWGQEGEKLFF.

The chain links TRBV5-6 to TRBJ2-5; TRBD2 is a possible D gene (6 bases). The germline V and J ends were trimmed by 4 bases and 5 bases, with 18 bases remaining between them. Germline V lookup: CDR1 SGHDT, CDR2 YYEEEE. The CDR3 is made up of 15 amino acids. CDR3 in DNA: TGTGCCAGCAGCCCTGAGGTGGAGGGGTATGAGACCCAGTACTTC. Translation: CASSPEVEGYETQYF. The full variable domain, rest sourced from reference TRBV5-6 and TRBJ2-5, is DAGVTQSPTHLIKTRGQQVTLRCSPKSGHDTVSWYQQALGQGPQFIFQYYEEEERQRGNFPDRFSGHQFPNYSSELNVNALLLGDSALYLCASSPEVEGYETQYFGPGTRLLVL.

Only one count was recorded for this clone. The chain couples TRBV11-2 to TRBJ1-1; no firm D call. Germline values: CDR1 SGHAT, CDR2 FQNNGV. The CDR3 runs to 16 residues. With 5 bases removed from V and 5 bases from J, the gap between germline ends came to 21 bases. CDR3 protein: CASSPWAPDDGTEAFF. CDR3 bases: TGTGCCAGCAGCCCCTGGGCCCCTGACGACGGGACTGAAGCTTTCTTT. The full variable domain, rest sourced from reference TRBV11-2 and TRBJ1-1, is EAGVAQSPRYKIIEKRQSVAFWCNPISGHATLYWYQQILGQGPKLLIQFQNNGVVDDSQLPKDRFSAERLKGVDSTLKIQPAKLEDSAVYLCASSPWAPDDGTEAFFGQGTRLTVV.

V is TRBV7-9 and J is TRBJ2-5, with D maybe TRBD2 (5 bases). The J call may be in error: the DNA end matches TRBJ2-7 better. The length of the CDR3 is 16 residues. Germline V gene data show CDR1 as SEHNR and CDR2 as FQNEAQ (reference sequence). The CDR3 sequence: CASSLVYEGRAYEQYF. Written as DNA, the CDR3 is TGTGCCAGCAGCTTAGTGTACGAAGGGAGAGCCTACGAGCAGTACTTC.

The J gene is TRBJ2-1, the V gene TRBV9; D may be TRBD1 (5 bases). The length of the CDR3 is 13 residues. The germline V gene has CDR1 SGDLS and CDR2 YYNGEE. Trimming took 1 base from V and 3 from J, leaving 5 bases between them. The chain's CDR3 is CASSVQGYNEQFF. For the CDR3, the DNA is TGTGCCAGCAGCGTACAGGGCTACAATGAGCAGTTCTTC.

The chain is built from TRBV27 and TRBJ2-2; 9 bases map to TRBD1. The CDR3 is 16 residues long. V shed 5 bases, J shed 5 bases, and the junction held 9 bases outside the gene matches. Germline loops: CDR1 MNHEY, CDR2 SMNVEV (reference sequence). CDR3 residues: CASSDRGTGYTGELFF. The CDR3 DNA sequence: TGTGCCAGCAGTGACCGCGGGACAGGGTATACCGGGGAGCTGTTTTTT.

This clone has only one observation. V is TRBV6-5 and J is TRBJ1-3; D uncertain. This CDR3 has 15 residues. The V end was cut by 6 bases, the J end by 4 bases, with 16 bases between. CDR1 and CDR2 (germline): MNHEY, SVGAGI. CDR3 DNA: TGTGCCAGCAGATCACTCCGGAGGTCCGGAAACACCATATATTTT. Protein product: CASRSLRRSGNTIYF.

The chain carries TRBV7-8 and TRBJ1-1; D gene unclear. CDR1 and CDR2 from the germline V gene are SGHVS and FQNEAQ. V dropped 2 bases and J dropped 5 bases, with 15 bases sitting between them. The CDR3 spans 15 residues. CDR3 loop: CASSLQKGLETEAFF. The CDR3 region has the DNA TGTGCCAGCAGCTTACAGAAGGGATTGGAGACTGAAGCTTTCTTT. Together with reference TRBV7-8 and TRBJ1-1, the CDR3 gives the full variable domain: GAGVSQSPRYKVAKRGQDVALRCDPISGHVSLFWYQQALGQGPEFLTYFQNEAQLDKSGLPSDRFFAERPEGSVSTLKIQRTQQEDSAVYLCASSLQKGLETEAFFGQGTRLTVV.

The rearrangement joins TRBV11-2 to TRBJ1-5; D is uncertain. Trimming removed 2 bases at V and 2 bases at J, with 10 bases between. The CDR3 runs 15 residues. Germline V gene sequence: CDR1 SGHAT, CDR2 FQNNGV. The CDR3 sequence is CASSLSPSRNQPQHF. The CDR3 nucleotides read TGTGCCAGCAGCTTATCACCCAGTCGCAATCAGCCCCAGCATTTT.

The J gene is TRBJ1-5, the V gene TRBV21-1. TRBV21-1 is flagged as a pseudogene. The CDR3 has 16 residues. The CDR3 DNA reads TGTGCCAGCAGCAAATTCGGAGGGGGTGGCAATCAGCCCCAGCATTTT. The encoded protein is CASSKFGGGGNQPQHF.

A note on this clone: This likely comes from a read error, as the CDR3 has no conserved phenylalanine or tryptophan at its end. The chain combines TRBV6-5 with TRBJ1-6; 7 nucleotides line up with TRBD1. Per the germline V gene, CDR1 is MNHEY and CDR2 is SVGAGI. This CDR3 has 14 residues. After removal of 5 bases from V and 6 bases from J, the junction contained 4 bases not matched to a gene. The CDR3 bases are TGTGCCAGCAGTGAGGACAGGTTTAATTCACCCCTCCACCTT. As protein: CASSEDRFNSPLHL.

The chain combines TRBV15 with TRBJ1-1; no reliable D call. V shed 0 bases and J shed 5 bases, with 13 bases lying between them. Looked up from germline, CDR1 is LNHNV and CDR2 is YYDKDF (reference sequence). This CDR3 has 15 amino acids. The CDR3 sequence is CATSRDRGGRTEAFF. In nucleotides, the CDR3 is TGTGCCACCAGCAGAGATAGAGGAGGGCGGACTGAAGCTTTCTTT.

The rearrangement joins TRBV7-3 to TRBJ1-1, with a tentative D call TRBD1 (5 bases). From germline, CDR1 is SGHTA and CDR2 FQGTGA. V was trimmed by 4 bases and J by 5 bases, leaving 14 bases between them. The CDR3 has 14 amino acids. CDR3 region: CASSSLGGVTEAFF. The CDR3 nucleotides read TGTGCCAGCAGCTCCCTGGGGGGGGTAACTGAAGCTTTCTTT. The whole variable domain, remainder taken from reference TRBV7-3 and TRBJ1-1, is GAGVSQTPSNKVTEKGKYVELRCDPISGHTALYWYRQSLGQGPEFLIYFQGTGAADDSGLPNDRFFAVRPEGSVSTLKIQRTERGDSAVYLCASSSLGGVTEAFFGQGTRLTVV.

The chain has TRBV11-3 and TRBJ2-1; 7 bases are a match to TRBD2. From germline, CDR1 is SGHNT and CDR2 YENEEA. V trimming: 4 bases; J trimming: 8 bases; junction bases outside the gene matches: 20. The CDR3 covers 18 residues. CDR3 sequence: CASSSPDVVGGVFDEQFF. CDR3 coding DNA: TGTGCCAGCAGCTCCCCCGATGTAGTGGGGGGGGTGTTCGATGAGCAGTTCTTC.

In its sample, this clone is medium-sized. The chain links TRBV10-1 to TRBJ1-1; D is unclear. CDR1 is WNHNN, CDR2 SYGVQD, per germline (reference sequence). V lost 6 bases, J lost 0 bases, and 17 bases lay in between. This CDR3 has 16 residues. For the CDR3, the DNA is TGCGCCAGCAGCCAAGACTTAGGGTTGGTGAACACTGAAGCTTTCTTT. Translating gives CASSQDLGLVNTEAFF.